The T cell receptor beta chain under discussion was sequenced for a study of blood T cell repertoires in COVID-19. Repertoires were generated with immunoSEQ multiplex PCR, while TCRdb's copy carries only in-frame clones and drops some. The sample shows over 150,000 clones, about 80% of them seen only once. V lost 6 bases and J lost 8, with 20 bases in between. Germline CDR1 is SGHRS and CDR2 is YFSETQ. The CDR3 is made up of 14 amino acids. Source material: peripheral blood. The rearrangement uses TRBV5-1 and TRBJ1-2, with D possibly matching TRBD1 (6 bases). The source of this sequence is a woman aged 60-75 years with acute or convalescent COVID-19. The CDR3 reads CASKPQDSLGGYTF. The CDR3 DNA follows: TGCGCCAGCAAACCGCAGGACAGCTTGGGGGGCTACACCTTC. The full variable domain, completed using reference TRBV5-1 and TRBJ1-2, is KAGVTQTPRYLIKTRGQQVTLSCSPISGHRSVSWYQQTPGQGLQFLFEYFSETQRNKGNFPGRFSGRQFSNSRSEMNVSTLELGDSALYLCASKPQDSLGGYTFGSGTRLTVV.